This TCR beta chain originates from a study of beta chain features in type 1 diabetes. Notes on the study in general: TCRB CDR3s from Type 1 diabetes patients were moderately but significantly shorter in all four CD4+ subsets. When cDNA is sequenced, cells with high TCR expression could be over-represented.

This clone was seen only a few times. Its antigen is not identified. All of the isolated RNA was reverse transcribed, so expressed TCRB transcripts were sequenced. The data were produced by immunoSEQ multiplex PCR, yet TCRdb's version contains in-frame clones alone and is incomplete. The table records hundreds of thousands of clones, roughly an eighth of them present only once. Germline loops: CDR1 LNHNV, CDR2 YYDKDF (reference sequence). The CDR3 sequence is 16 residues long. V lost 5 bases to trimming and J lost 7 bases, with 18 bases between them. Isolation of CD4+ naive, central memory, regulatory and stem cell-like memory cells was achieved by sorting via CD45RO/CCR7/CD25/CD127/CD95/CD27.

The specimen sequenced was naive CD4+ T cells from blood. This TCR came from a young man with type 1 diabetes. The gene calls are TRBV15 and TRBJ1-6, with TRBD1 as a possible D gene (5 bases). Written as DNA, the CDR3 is TGTGCCACCAGCCGGGACCCCCAAGTCCGGAATTCACCCCTCCACTTT. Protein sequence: CATSRDPQVRNSPLHF.